The source of this T cell receptor (beta chain) is a study of metastatic and nonmetastatic thyroid tumors. At the level of the study: Across blood and tumor or nodule tissue, repertoires from malignant and benign thyroid patients were compared with one another.

Among the patients, none had received any treatment before thyroid surgery. Regarding the study as a whole: The reported finding was significantly higher TCR beta diversity in malignant thyroid tumors relative to benign nodules, in blood and tumor.

Original processing methods: Clinicopathological groups of papillary thyroid cancer showed CDR3 differences that were used to build a distant-metastasis classifier. MiXCR re-clonotyped the PCR reads for TCRdb. TCRdb's processing, not the study's, gives the V and J calls here. The table has some 31,000 clones, around 7.4% seen once. This clone showed up many times. What it recognizes is unknown. This receptor was taken from a female donor with papillary thyroid cancer or a benign thyroid nodule (not recorded which). Some clones in this sample may be carry-over from other donors' samples. The sequenced sample consisted of blood.

Here the CDR3 reads CASERGGGAYEQYF. The CDR3 region has the DNA TGTGCAAGCGAACGGGGCGGGGGGGCCTACGAGCAGTACTTC. The rearrangement joins TRBV12-3 or TRBV12-4 to TRBJ2-7; TRBD2 agrees at 9 bases. CDR3 length: 14 residues.